This T cell receptor beta chain was captured in a study of blood T cell repertoires in COVID-19. The wider study: The samples span acute and convalescent COVID-19 from the United States, Italy and Spain. From T cells, B-cell-depleted T cells, or PBMCs came the material, which was cDNA or gDNA.

Only a few counts were recorded for this clone. How the authors handled the data: Reference gene primer amplification gave nucleated cell count estimates. Profiled with immunoSEQ multiplex PCR; TCRdb holds only in-frame clones, not every one. V and J calls and clone size are copied from that table; D and trimming were computed from the DNA. Of 45,000 or so clones listed, around 75% are singletons. The sample consisted of peripheral blood. This TCR was sampled from an older man with acute or convalescent COVID-19.

This chain's CDR3 is CASSLQAGGRDTQYF. CDR3 bases: TGTGCCAGCAGTCTCCAAGCGGGAGGAAGAGATACGCAGTATTTT. The gene calls are TRBV11-2 and TRBJ2-3, with TRBD2 identical over 9 bases. With 6 bases clipped from V and 5 bases from J, the junction kept 9 bases outside the gene matches. The CDR3 runs 15 residues. Germline CDR1 reads SGHAT; CDR2 reads FQNNGV.